This T cell receptor beta chain was sequenced in a study of T cell clonotyping in hematopoietic cell transplantation. Study background: Pretransplant recipient samples were taken after cytoreduction. Study-wide points: CD4 and CD8 repertoire contributions could not be separated without sorting. After transplant, recipient diversity fell while pathologically expanded clonotypes grew through day 180.

The time point denotes: recipient sample about 28 days before transplant, after cytoreduction. Recipients were bled about 28 days pretransplant and at posttransplant days 30, 100, 180. The CDR3 extends over 15 amino acids. Germline V CDR1 and CDR2: LNHDA, SQIVND (reference sequence). Trimming removed 3 bases at V and 0 bases at J, with 12 bases between. Concerning this clone: Its antigen is undetermined.

The repertoire was sequenced with immunoSEQ multiplex PCR; TCRdb's copy has only in-frame clones and lacks some. Of 6,700 or so clones in the sample, 95% to 98% are singletons; the top ten hold 15% to 19%. Sample: peripheral blood mononuclear cells, taken before stem cell transplant. The chain employs TRBV19 and TRBJ2-7; D tentatively fits TRBD1 or TRBD2 (5 bases each). The TCR sequence derives from a man between 65 and 80 years old with acute myeloid leukemia. Some clones in this sample may be carry-over from other donors' samples. The chain's CDR3 is CASSISPGSSYEQYF. The CDR3 DNA is TGTGCCAGTAGTATTTCTCCAGGGAGCTCCTACGAGCAGTACTTC.